Following are 16 T cell receptor beta chains from one sample sequenced in a study of T cell repertoires in cytomegalovirus infection. TCRdb re-called the reads with MiXCR, one entry per CDR3 protein. The sample includes some 110,000 distinct CDR3 sequences, over 9.5% seen only once; the top ten take 30% to 40%. Which antigens these TCRs recognize remains unknown. Sequencing was performed on PBMCs, sequenced either directly or after in vitro stimulation (not recorded which). Receptor source: a human donor in good health (CMV status not recorded). Some clones in this sample may be carry-over from other donors' samples.

Ten or more counts support this clonotype. The chain joins TRBV10-2 to TRBJ2-1, with 12 positions matching TRBD2. Trimming took 5 bases from V and 6 from J; bases not matched to a gene: 5. Germline V gives CDR1 WSHSY, CDR2 SAAADI. The CDR3 runs 15 residues. CDR3 sequence (DNA): TGCGCCAGCAGTTTGGGGACTAGCGGGCCCAATGAGCAGTTCTTC. As protein: CASSLGTSGPNEQFF.

The chain employs TRBV24-1 and TRBJ2-5; no definite D call. V lost 5 bases and J 2 bases, leaving 8 bases between the germline ends. Germline-derived CDR1 and CDR2 are KGHDR and SFDVKD. The CDR3 covers 13 residues. The CDR3, as DNA: TGTGCCACCAGTGGCCCACTTCAAGAGACCCAGTACTTC. Translated, it gives CATSGPLQETQYF.

This clonotype has a count of ten or more. The chain employs TRBV7-2 and TRBJ1-6; TRBD1 might be the D (5 bases). Trimming shortened V by 5 bases and J by 5 bases, and 10 bases separated the two germline ends. From germline, CDR1 is SGHTA and CDR2 FQGNSA. CDR3 length: 14 residues. The CDR3 region has the DNA TGTGCCAGCAGCCAACGGGGGGATAATTCACCCCTCCACTTT. Its translation: CASSQRGDNSPLHF.

This clonotype appeared many times. V is TRBV7-2 and J is TRBJ2-4; TRBD2 aligns across 7 bases. This CDR3 spans 20 amino acids. Per the germline V gene, CDR1 is SGHTA and CDR2 is FQGNSA. Germline trimming cut 5 bases from V and 3 bases from J; bases unmatched to any gene: 22. CDR3 nucleotide sequence: TGTGCCAGCAGCCCCGACCCTCCGGGACTAATGACTTTTGGCAAAAACATTCAGTACTTC. Amino acid sequence: CASSPDPPGLMTFGKNIQYF.

This clonotype has ten or more counts. The chain links TRBV7-2 to TRBJ1-5; a possible D gene is TRBD1 (5 bases). The CDR3 covers 17 residues. V dropped 5 bases and J dropped 0 bases, with 17 bases sitting between them. CDR1 and CDR2 from the germline V gene are SGHTA and FQGNSA. The CDR3 coding sequence is TGTGCCAGCAGCCCGGGACGGCTCGGGTATAGCAATCAGCCCCAGCATTTT. This encodes CASSPGRLGYSNQPQHF.

This clonotype appeared many times. This chain joins TRBV7-9 and TRBJ2-1, with 15 bases fitting TRBD2. CDR3 length equals 16 residues. V dropped 3 bases and J dropped 7; count of bases not matched to a gene: 4. Germline CDR1 SEHNR, CDR2 FQNEAQ (reference sequence). The CDR3 nucleotides read TGTGCCAGCAGCTTCGGACTAGCGGGAGGGTGGAATGAGCAGTTCTTC. Translation: CASSFGLAGGWNEQFF.

This clonotype has more than one count but fewer than ten. The rearrangement joins TRBV6-2 or TRBV6-3 to TRBJ2-3, with D unclear. V was shortened by 3 bases and J by 6 bases, with 13 bases between the two germline ends. The length of the CDR3 is 14 residues. The V gene's germline CDR1 is MNHEY and CDR2 SVGEGT. The CDR3 nucleotides are TGTGCCAGCAGTTATGTCCACCTGGGGGATACGCAGTATTTT. Protein sequence: CASSYVHLGDTQYF.

This clonotype was seen ten or more times. The chain employs TRBV24-1 and TRBJ2-1; 8 bases agree with TRBD2. After removal of 6 bases from V and 5 bases from J, the junction contained 11 bases not matched to a gene. This CDR3 is built from 16 residues. Per germline, CDR1 KGHDR and CDR2 SFDVKD. The CDR3 spells CATSSVGAGGDNEQFF. DNA of the CDR3: TGTGCCACCAGTTCGGTAGGGGCGGGAGGCGACAATGAGCAGTTCTTC.

This clonotype was counted many times. This sequence joins TRBV7-2 and TRBJ2-2; D possibly uses TRBD1 or TRBD2 (5 bases each). Per germline, CDR1 SGHTA and CDR2 FQGNSA. Deletions cut 5 bases from V and 5 bases from J, with 18 bases between. The CDR3 consists of 16 residues. CDR3 sequence (DNA): TGTGCCAGCAGCGACAGTCGGGTGGGGGAAACCGGGGAGCTGTTTTTT. Protein sequence: CASSDSRVGETGELFF.

The chain recombines TRBV11-2 with TRBJ2-7, with 7 bases fitting TRBD2. The CDR3 has 15 residues. Trimming removed 0 bases from V and 3 bases from J; junction bases left unmatched: 5. Per the germline V gene, CDR1 is SGHAT and CDR2 is FQNNGV. The CDR3 region has the DNA TGTGCCAGCAGCTTAGATGGGGGGGTAGGCTACGAGCAGTACTTC. This codes for CASSLDGGVGYEQYF.

This clonotype was seen more than once but under ten times. J is TRBJ2-7 and V is TRBV28, with D possibly TRBD1 on 6 matching bases. Germline CDR1 is MDHEN and CDR2 is SYDVKM. The CDR3 has 13 amino acids. V lost 3 bases, J lost 4 bases, and 10 bases lay in between. CDR3 nucleotides: TGTGCCAGCAGTTTCCAGGGGAAGTACGAGCAGTACGTC. It specifies CASSFQGKYEQYV.

This clonotype was seen ten or more times. V usage is TRBV7-2 and J usage is TRBJ2-4; D remains unclear. The CDR3 has 18 amino acids. Trimming cost V 5 bases and J 0 bases, with 20 bases left between them. Germline V lookup: CDR1 SGHTA, CDR2 FQGNSA. CDR3 in amino acids: CASSPLGPIVLAKNIQYF. In DNA form, the CDR3 reads TGTGCCAGCAGCCCTCTGGGTCCTATTGTTCTAGCCAAAAACATTCAGTACTTC. Using reference TRBV7-2 and TRBJ2-4 for the parts outside the CDR3, the full variable domain is GAGVSQSPSNKVTEKGKDVELRCDPISGHTALYWYRQSLGQGLEFLIYFQGNSAPDKSGLPSDRFSAERTGGSVSTLTIQRTQQEDSAVYLCASSPLGPIVLAKNIQYFGAGTRLSVL.

This clonotype came up many times. CDR3 in DNA: TGTGCCAGCAGCCCTGCCCTTGGAAACACCATATATTTT. It specifies CASSPALGNTIYF. The chain carries TRBV7-2 and TRBJ1-3; no firm D call. V shed 5 bases and J shed 3 bases, with 8 bases lying between them. The CDR3 contains 13 residues. Germline V CDR1 and CDR2: SGHTA, FQGNSA.

There are a few counts of this clonotype. This rearrangement joins TRBV11-2 to TRBJ2-7; 10 bases match TRBD1. Germline V gives CDR1 SGHAT, CDR2 FQNNGV. The CDR3 consists of 12 residues. The trim removed 8 bases at V and 4 bases at J, leaving 2 bases unmatched. The DNA of the CDR3 is TGTGCCAGCGGACAGGGGGTTTACGAGCAGTACTTC. As protein: CASGQGVYEQYF.

This clonotype has just a few counts. The V call is TRBV6-1, the J call TRBJ1-2; D call uncertain. The CDR3 consists of 13 residues. CDR1 is MNHNS, CDR2 SASEGT, per germline. Trimming took off 6 bases at V and 8 bases at J, with 16 bases between the two ends. The CDR3 region has the DNA TGTGCCAGCAGAAAACCGACGACCGAGGGCTACACCTTC. Encoded protein: CASRKPTTEGYTF.

This clonotype was detected many times. The V call is TRBV5-5, the J call TRBJ1-4; a possible D gene is TRBD1 (5 bases). Trimming took 1 base from V and 8 from J, leaving 15 bases between them. The CDR3 is 15 residues long. Germline CDR1 reads SGHKS; CDR2 reads YYEKEE (reference sequence). This CDR3 is CASSLIGYRGEKLFF. In DNA form, the CDR3 reads TGTGCCAGCAGCTTGATAGGATACCGGGGGGAAAAACTGTTTTTT.